This T cell receptor (beta chain) was documented in a study of cytomegalovirus exposure and HLA in healthy donors. Both 60 Vbeta primers and 13 Jbeta primers went into the PCR. TCRdb's copy holds only in-frame clones and misses some; the assay was immunoSEQ multiplex PCR. The sample lists about 140,000 clones; roughly 71% were seen once. The CDR3 runs 14 residues. Germline lookup yields CDR1 SGHNT and CDR2 YYREEE (reference sequence). V shed 4 bases, J shed 7 bases, and the junction held 8 bases outside the gene matches. Comments on this clone: Its antigen is unknown.

Whole-study results and caveats: A previous analysis found most TCR beta V segments productive roughly 87% or roughly 30% of the time. Among the CMV-associated chains, a few were confirmed in vitro as specific for CMV antigens.

This chain connects TRBV5-4 to TRBJ2-7; 10 nucleotides line up with TRBD1. This receptor was identified in a man younger than 45 in good health and CMV-seronegative. Material for sequencing was PBMCs. The CDR3 region is CASSPRQGAGEQYF. The CDR3 DNA reads as TGTGCCAGCAGCCCCCGACAGGGGGCGGGTGAGCAGTACTTC. The full variable domain, with the rest looked up from reference TRBV5-4 and TRBJ2-7, is ETGVTQSPTHLIKTRGQQVTLRCSSQSGHNTVSWYQQALGQGPQFIFQYYREEENGRGNFPPRFSGLQFPNYSSELNVNALELDDSALYLCASSPRQGAGEQYFGPGTRLTVT.